The source of this T cell receptor (beta chain) is a study of T cell responses to AZD1222 COVID-19 vaccine. Study observations and caveats: The donors showed a predominance of white British ancestry and of females, with possible underestimation of clonal diversity. Mapped onto spike, vaccine-associated CD4 TCRs spanned it and were dominant at 160-218 and 743-854. Just six or seven AZD1222 recipients tested seropositive at baseline.

The method was immunoSEQ multiplex PCR; TCRdb's version includes in-frame clones alone and lacks a portion of them. The table lists approximately 200,000 clones, over 80% of them singletons, with 2.5% to 3% in the top ten. On this clone itself: No antigen is known for it.

V lost 5 bases to trimming and J lost 5 bases; unmatched junction nucleotides: 10. Germline V CDR1 and CDR2: MNHEY, SMNVEV (reference sequence). There are 15 residues in the CDR3. The V and J genes are TRBV27 and TRBJ2-5, with 8 positions matching TRBD2. The receptor comes from an adult in good health. This specimen was peripheral blood, taken on day 0 of MenACWY control vaccination. The CDR3 reads CASSQPAGGEETQYF. DNA of the CDR3: TGTGCCAGCAGTCAGCCGGCGGGGGGTGAGGAGACCCAGTACTTC.